This T cell receptor beta chain was sequenced during a study of blood T cell repertoires in COVID-19. Looking at the study overall: COVID-19 samples from acute and convalescent phases originated in the United States, Italy and Spain. Nucleic acid was either cDNA or gDNA, and it came from T cells, B-cell-depleted T cells, or PBMCs.

TCRdb's copy holds only in-frame clones and misses some; the assay was immunoSEQ multiplex PCR. Of a few hundred thousand clones in the sample, 90% were seen once. The trim removed 3 bases at V and 1 base at J, leaving 5 bases unmatched. The germline V gene encodes CDR1 SEHNR and CDR2 FQNEAQ (reference sequence). This CDR3 region has 16 residues. The sequenced sample consisted of PBMCs or T cells enriched from blood (not recorded which). The V and J genes are TRBV7-9 and TRBJ2-7, with 11 bases fitting TRBD2. The receptor was isolated from a woman in her late teens or twenties with acute COVID-19. For the CDR3, the DNA is TGTGCCAGCAGCTTGACCGGGACTAGCGGTTCCTACGAGCAGTACTTC. The encoded protein is CASSLTGTSGSYEQYF. Together with reference TRBV7-9 and TRBJ2-7, the CDR3 gives the full variable domain: DTGVSQNPRHKITKRGQNVTFRCDPISEHNRLYWYRQTLGQGPEFLTYFQNEAQLEKSRLLSDRFSAERPKGSFSTLEIQRTEQGDSAMYLCASSLTGTSGSYEQYFGPGTRLTVT.